One T cell receptor (beta chain) is described in this entry. The specificity of this receptor is unknown. Base-call qualities are not available, and no considerably larger clone is one nucleotide away. This entry comes from a study of blood T cell repertoires in COVID-19 (dated by TCRdb to 2020 to 2021). Study-wide context: Samples covering the acute and convalescent phases of COVID-19 were provided by collaborators in the United States, Italy and Spain. Sample metadata almost always included a de-identified subject ID, COVID-19 status, age in years and sex. The dataset comprised deeply sampled blood TCRbeta repertoires from subjects exposed to, actively infected with, or recovered from COVID-19. HLA class I and class II types, where available, came from metadata supplied by the sample provider rather than from assay-based typing. The samples were drawn from the first 160 participants of the ongoing ImmuneRACE study and from 1,254 subjects provided by 6 global collaborators. The material from the prospective study consisted of cDNA or gDNA derived from T cells, B-cell-depleted T cells, or PBMCs. The repertoires were released in a freely available public database meant as a resource for research on the immune response to SARS-CoV-2.

Collaborating institutions collected whole blood in K2EDTA tubes following their own protocols. For TCRbeta analysis, collaborators shipped samples as frozen whole blood, isolated PBMCs, or DNA extracted from either of those sample types. Overall study results and their limits: How much clinical and demographic metadata was included differed by source and by participant, and the metadata was provided uncurated.

TCRbeta CDR3 regions were amplified from genomic DNA by means of the immunoSEQ Assay, a bias-controlled multiplex PCR. The authors' analysis ran thus. Within the assay, amplification of reference gene primers was used to estimate how many nucleated cells each sample contained. To quantify the absolute abundance of each unique TCRbeta CDR3 rearrangement, sequence reads were collapsed and filtered. For each sample, productive Simpson clonality was calculated as the square root of Simpson's diversity index over productive rearrangements. TCRdb obtained this table from immuneACCESS and retained in-frame rearrangements with V and J assigned. These tables miss some clones; where compared with another copy, unresolved V genes account for less than half of the shortfall, and the remainder is unexplained. The V and J calls and clone size were taken over from that table, and D and trimming were inferred from the DNA. This sample comprises around 200,000 clones, about nine tenths of them detected only once. Together, the top ten hold 20% of the sample.

The sequence came from a man aged 70 or older with active or convalescent COVID-19. Sequenced input: peripheral blood.

At the DNA level, the sequence is TGTGCCACCAGGAGAGGGAATAGCAATCAGCCCCAGCATTTT. It codes for CATRRGNSNQPQHF. Recombination connected TRBV19 to TRBJ1-5; there is no confident call for the D gene. V and J lose 10 bases and 0 bases, and a span of 13 bases separates them. Via the germline V gene (reference sequence), CDR1 is LNHDA and CDR2 SQIVND. Measured from the cysteine to the phenylalanine, the CDR3 is 14 residues long. Solely the CDR3 DNA is kept, with 42 bases framed from the first base. The full variable domain, with segments outside the CDR3 supplied by the reference TRBV19 and TRBJ1-5 proteins, appears as DGGITQSPKYLFRKEGQNVTLSCEQNLNHDAMYWYRQDPGQGLRLIYYSQIVNDFQKGDIAEGYSVSREKKESFPLTVTSAQKNPTAFYLCATRRGNSNQPQHFGDGTRLSIL.